What follows are 20 T cell receptor beta chains derived from one specimen sequenced in a study of shared clonotypes between healthy human individuals. Profiled with immunoSEQ multiplex PCR; TCRdb holds only in-frame clones, not every one. The data hold roughly 700,000 clones, with 74% observed a single time. The sample was memory CD4+ T cells sorted from blood. Subset reported: CD45RA-negative fraction. The receptors were sampled from a woman in her 30s in good health.

The rearrangement links TRBV7-9 to TRBJ2-4; tentatively, D is TRBD2 (6 bases). Trimming took 1 base from V and 1 from J, leaving 8 bases between them. The CDR3 runs 15 residues. Per germline, CDR1 SEHNR and CDR2 FQNEAQ (reference sequence). This CDR3 reads CASSLGRGAKNIQYF. Here the CDR3 DNA reads TGTGCCAGCAGCTTAGGTCGGGGGGCCAAAAACATTCAGTACTTC. The full variable domain, rest sourced from reference TRBV7-9 and TRBJ2-4, is DTGVSQNPRHKITKRGQNVTFRCDPISEHNRLYWYRQTLGQGPEFLTYFQNEAQLEKSRLLSDRFSAERPKGSFSTLEIQRTEQGDSAMYLCASSLGRGAKNIQYFGAGTRLSVL.

The chain links TRBV28 to TRBJ2-5; 9 bases map to TRBD2. V was clipped by 5 bases and J by 4 bases; unmatched bases: 5. CDR3 length equals 14 residues. Germline lookup yields CDR1 MDHEN and CDR2 SYDVKM. The CDR3 sequence is CASSPAGGGETQYF. The CDR3 nucleotides are TGTGCCAGCAGTCCCGCGGGAGGGGGAGAGACCCAGTACTTC.

This CDR3 reads CASSFPRAGYNQPQHF. CDR3 nucleotides: TGTGCCAGCAGTTTTCCCAGGGCGGGTTACAATCAGCCCCAGCATTTT. The chain carries TRBV28 and TRBJ1-5; D is possibly TRBD1 (5 bases). The germline CDR1 and CDR2 sequences are MDHEN and SYDVKM. With 3 bases removed from V and 3 bases from J, the gap between germline ends came to 15 bases. The CDR3 length is 16 residues.

This clone was recorded once. The chain is built from TRBV10-3 and TRBJ2-7; D ambiguous. The V gene lost 0 bases and the J gene lost 1 base, with 10 bases spanning the gap. Germline loops: CDR1 ENHRY, CDR2 SYGVKD. CDR3 length: 15 residues. The CDR3 sequence: CAISESVWGSYEQYF. The CDR3 DNA reads as TGTGCCATCAGTGAGTCTGTATGGGGTTCCTACGAGCAGTACTTC.

The chain joins TRBV9 to TRBJ2-3, with TRBD2 matching 7 bases. The CDR3 runs to 16 residues. Germline trimming cut 4 bases from V and 2 bases from J; bases unmatched to any gene: 10. Germline values: CDR1 SGDLS, CDR2 YYNGEE. CDR3 residues: CASSPREASITDTQYF. Here the CDR3 DNA reads TGTGCCAGCAGCCCTCGGGAGGCCTCGATCACAGATACGCAGTATTTT.

The chain is built from TRBV19 and TRBJ2-7; D may be TRBD2 (5 bases). The CDR3 covers 16 residues. Trimming shortened V by 4 bases and J by 0 bases, and 16 bases separated the two germline ends. The germline CDR1 and CDR2 sequences are LNHDA and SQIVND (reference sequence). The CDR3 coding sequence is TGTGCCAGTAGTAGTCACCGACTAACGGACTCCTACGAGCAGTACTTC. Its translation: CASSSHRLTDSYEQYF.

The chain joins TRBV23-1 to TRBJ2-7; D gene uncertain. TRBV23-1 is annotated as an ORF whose role is uncertain. Trimming pared 2 bases from V and 3 bases from J, leaving 8 bases between. This CDR3 region has 13 residues. This CDR3 is CASSQHNSYEQYF. CDR3 nucleotides: TGCGCCAGCAGTCAACACAACAGCTACGAGCAGTACTTC.

This clone was detected ten times or more. V is TRBV6-5 and J is TRBJ2-1; D remains ambiguous. The CDR3 sequence is 15 residues long. Per the germline V gene, CDR1 is MNHEY and CDR2 is SVGAGI. V was trimmed by 7 bases and J by 2 bases, leaving 15 bases between them. The chain's CDR3 is CASTSNRAAYNEQFF. CDR3 DNA: TGTGCCAGCACCTCCAATCGGGCGGCCTACAATGAGCAGTTCTTC.

The chain employs TRBV7-3 and TRBJ2-2; D perhaps matches TRBD2 (6 bases). Germline CDR1 reads SGHTA; CDR2 reads FQGTGA. The CDR3 totals 12 residues. Trimming took off 8 bases at V and 7 bases at J, with 11 bases between the two ends. CDR3 DNA sequence: TGTGCCAGCGGGAGGTCGGTCGGGGAGCTGTTTTTT. Amino acids: CASGRSVGELFF.

This clone was counted a single time. V gene TRBV28 combines with J gene TRBJ2-6; 7 bases agree with TRBD2. Germline values: CDR1 MDHEN, CDR2 SYDVKM. The V segment lost 9 bases and the J segment 1 base; nucleotides outside the gene matches: 9. CDR3 size: 16 residues. The CDR3 sequence is CASATAGGSGANVLTF. CDR3 in DNA: TGTGCCAGTGCAACCGCCGGGGGGTCTGGGGCCAACGTCCTGACTTTC.

To note about this clone: This sample also contains other DNA sequences that code for the same CDR3. This CDR3 reads CASSLVVAGELFF. CDR3 in DNA: TGCGCCAGCAGCTTGGTTGTGGCCGGGGAGCTGTTTTTT. The genes are TRBV5-1 and TRBJ2-2, with no clear D. V gave up 0 bases and J gave up 6 bases, with 6 bases separating them. CDR3 length equals 13 residues. Germline CDR1 is SGHRS and CDR2 is YFSETQ.

The chain links TRBV25-1 to TRBJ2-3, with no clear D. The V end lost 1 base, the J end lost 4 bases, and 15 bases lay between the germline ends. Germline loops: CDR1 MGHDK, CDR2 SYGVNS. The CDR3 is made up of 16 amino acids. This chain's CDR3 is CASSESAYLRADTQYF. CDR3 DNA: TGTGCCAGCAGTGAATCGGCTTACCTCAGAGCAGATACGCAGTATTTT.

The chain links TRBV7-9 to TRBJ2-5; 7 bases map to TRBD1. With 4 bases clipped from V and 2 bases from J, the junction kept 16 bases outside the gene matches. This CDR3 region has 18 residues. Germline V gene lookup returns CDR1 SEHNR and CDR2 FQNEAQ (reference sequence). CDR3 loop: CASSYRNLKTGMQETQYF. CDR3 in DNA: TGTGCCAGCAGCTACCGAAATCTAAAGACAGGGATGCAAGAGACCCAGTACTTC. The complete variable domain, with remaining parts taken from reference TRBV7-9 and TRBJ2-5, reads DTGVSQNPRHKITKRGQNVTFRCDPISEHNRLYWYRQTLGQGPEFLTYFQNEAQLEKSRLLSDRFSAERPKGSFSTLEIQRTEQGDSAMYLCASSYRNLKTGMQETQYFGPGTRLLVL.

J is TRBJ1-5 and V is TRBV25-1, with D maybe TRBD1 (5 bases). Trimming took off 4 bases at V and 1 base at J, with 8 bases between the two ends. The CDR3 extends over 14 amino acids. Germline loops: CDR1 MGHDK, CDR2 SYGVNS. CDR3 bases: TGTGCCAGCAGTGGATGGACAAGCAATCAGCCCCAGCATTTT. Encoded protein: CASSGWTSNQPQHF.

The CDR3 DNA reads TGTGCCAGCAGCCAAGATTGGACTAGCGGTACCTACGAGCAGTACTTC. Protein product: CASSQDWTSGTYEQYF. This chain joins TRBV4-2 and TRBJ2-7; 10 bases are shared with TRBD2. This CDR3 is 16 amino acids long. CDR1 LGHNA and CDR2 YNFKEQ come from the germline V gene. After removal of 0 bases from V and 2 bases from J, the junction contained 4 bases not matched to a gene.

The CDR3 protein is CASRRGQGPYEQYF. The CDR3 DNA reads as TGCGCCAGCAGGCGGGGACAGGGTCCATACGAGCAGTACTTC. The chain uses TRBV5-1 and TRBJ2-7; the match to TRBD1 covers 9 bases. This CDR3 comprises 14 residues. J lost 4 bases, V lost 5 bases, and 7 bases had no gene match. The germline V gene encodes CDR1 SGHRS and CDR2 YFSETQ.

The V call is TRBV28, the J call TRBJ1-4; a possible D gene is TRBD1 (6 bases). From germline, CDR1 is MDHEN and CDR2 SYDVKM. V was clipped by 7 bases and J by 4 bases, with 16 bases between them. The CDR3 sequence is 15 residues long. As DNA, the CDR3 is TGTGCCAGCAAAACGGGGGGCAGACTTAATGAAAAACTGTTTTTT. This translates into CASKTGGRLNEKLFF.

In this sample, this clone turned up a few times. This chain joins TRBV7-2 and TRBJ2-7, with D unresolved. This CDR3 is built from 16 residues. Germline V gives CDR1 SGHTA, CDR2 FQGNSA. Trimming took 0 bases from V and 0 from J, leaving 12 bases between them. The CDR3 DNA reads TGTGCCAGCAGCTTAGCTGCACAACCAAGCTCCTACGAGCAGTACTTC. Its protein is CASSLAAQPSSYEQYF.

The sample holds a few counts of this clone. The V and J genes are TRBV15 and TRBJ1-5; maybe TRBD1 (6 bases). Germline V gene data show CDR1 as LNHNV and CDR2 as YYDKDF (reference sequence). The CDR3 runs 17 residues. Trimming removed 0 bases at V and 0 bases at J, with 12 bases between. CDR3: CATSRDRGHSSNQPQHF. In nucleotides, the CDR3 is TGTGCCACCAGCAGAGATCGGGGACATAGTAGCAATCAGCCCCAGCATTTT.

CDR3 amino acids: CASTLGQHTGELFF. The CDR3 nucleotides are TGTGCCAGCACCCTGGGACAGCACACCGGGGAGCTGTTTTTT. The genes are TRBV28 and TRBJ2-2; 7 nucleotides agree with TRBD1. This CDR3 has 14 amino acids. V lost 7 bases and J lost 3; bases outside the gene matches: 5. The V gene's germline CDR1 is MDHEN and CDR2 SYDVKM.